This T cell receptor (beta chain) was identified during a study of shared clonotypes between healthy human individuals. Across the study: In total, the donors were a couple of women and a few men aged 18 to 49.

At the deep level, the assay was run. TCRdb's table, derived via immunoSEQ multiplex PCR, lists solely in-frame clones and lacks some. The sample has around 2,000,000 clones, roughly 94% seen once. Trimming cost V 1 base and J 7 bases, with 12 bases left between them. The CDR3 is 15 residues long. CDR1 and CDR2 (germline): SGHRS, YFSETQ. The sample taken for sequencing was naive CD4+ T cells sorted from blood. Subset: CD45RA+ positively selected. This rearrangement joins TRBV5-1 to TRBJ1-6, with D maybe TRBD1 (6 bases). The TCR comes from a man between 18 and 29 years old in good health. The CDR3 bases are TGCGCCAGCAGCTTGTTACAGGGCGGAAATTCACCCCTCCACTTT. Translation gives CASSLLQGGNSPLHF.